This T cell receptor beta chain was sequenced in a study of control samples from healthy donors and cancer patients. Data came from immunoSEQ multiplex PCR; TCRdb stores just in-frame clones and leaves some out. Here the sample spans 120,000 to 150,000 clones, around 90% being singletons. The sequence was collected from a man aged 18 to 30 in good health. Source material: blood.

This CDR3 reads CASSPGTAENEKLFF. The CDR3 region has the DNA TGCGCCAGCAGCCCCGGGACCGCCGAGAATGAAAAACTGTTTTTT. The V and J genes are TRBV4-1 and TRBJ1-4; tentatively, D is TRBD1 (5 bases). The V gene's germline CDR1 is MGHRA and CDR2 YSYEKL. CDR3 length: 15 amino acids. Trimming left V 4 bases short and J 5 bases short, with 14 bases between.